Given below is one TCR beta chain in context. This sample was taken from a study of blood T cell repertoires in COVID-19. Overall study: The United States, Italy and Spain were the sources of the acute and convalescent COVID-19 samples. PBMCs, B-cell-depleted T cells, or T cells were the source of the cDNA or gDNA that made up the material.

Sequencing was performed with immunoSEQ multiplex PCR; in TCRdb, only in-frame clones are kept and a portion is missing. This table holds 250,000 or so clones, around four fifths found once. Per the germline V gene, CDR1 is MNHNY and CDR2 is SVGAGI (reference sequence). V gave up 6 bases and J gave up 8 bases, with 16 bases separating them. This CDR3 has 14 residues. Sequencing was carried out using peripheral blood. V is TRBV6-6 and J is TRBJ1-4; D ambiguous. This TCR was sampled from a man between 60 and 70 years old with acute or convalescent COVID-19. The CDR3 region is CASRLTRPAEKLFF. CDR3 DNA sequence: TGTGCCAGCAGACTCACGCGCCCCGCGGAAAAACTGTTTTTT.